This TCR beta chain was sequenced during a study of T cell repertoires in cytomegalovirus infection. As for this clonotype: Its cognate antigen is unknown.

Each CDR3 protein is one row after TCRdb ran MiXCR on the reads. The table has roughly 69,000 distinct CDR3 sequences, roughly 28% seen once. The V gene end was trimmed by 6 bases and the J gene end by 4 bases; junction bases not matched to a gene: 5. This CDR3 contains 14 residues. This clonotype was sampled from a human donor in good health (CMV status not recorded). Some clones in this sample may be carry-over from other donors' samples. This specimen consisted of CD8+ T cells from cultured PBMCs, obtained from culture after CMV antigen stimulation. The gene calls are TRBV12-3 or TRBV12-4 and TRBJ2-5; TRBD2 matches 10 bases. The CDR3 is CASSPGLALETQYF. The CDR3 DNA follows: TGTGCCAGCAGCCCGGGACTAGCGTTAGAGACCCAGTACTTC.